This is a list of T cell receptor beta chains from one sample in a study of patients and donors after allogeneic stem cell transplantation. TCRdb re-analysed the RT-PCR reads in MiXCR, keeping a single row per CDR3 protein. The sample shows some 92,000 distinct CDR3 sequences, roughly 50% of them seen only once. Sequencing used blood, either unsorted or a sorted T cell fraction (not recorded which). These receptors originate from a human donor who was either an allogeneic HSCT recipient or a stem cell or donor lymphocyte infusion donor (not recorded which). It is not recorded whose cells these are; they may come from a transplant donor. CDR3s include the opening cysteine and the closing phenylalanine or tryptophan. D genes are given only for firm matches. Not all rows give a size; the values are once, few, many and, for expanded clones, a class.

clone size: .
J gene: TRBJ1-2
V gene: TRBV27
D gene: TRBD1
CDR3 protein: CASSRQGASYGYTF
CDR3 DNA: TGTGCCAGCTCACGACAGGGGGCGTCCTATGGCTACACCTTC

clone size: .
J gene: TRBJ1-1
V gene: TRBV12-3/TRBV12-4
D gene: .
CDR3 protein: CASRGRILNTEAFF
CDR3 DNA: TGTGCCAGCAGAGGACGGATATTGAACACTGAAGCTTTCTTT

clone size: .
J gene: TRBJ1-2
V gene: TRBV27
D gene: .
CDR3 protein: CASSLKFPNYGYTF
CDR3 DNA: TGTGCCAGCAGTTTAAAGTTTCCAAACTATGGCTACACCTTC

clone size: .
J gene: TRBJ1-6
V gene: TRBV3-1
D gene: .
CDR3 protein: CASSQERTRHNSPLHF
CDR3 DNA: TGTGCCAGCAGCCAAGAAAGGACAAGACATAATTCACCCCTCCACTTT

clone size: .
J gene: TRBJ1-1
V gene: TRBV9
D gene: .
CDR3 protein: CASSVDSLGTGPLNTEAFF
CDR3 DNA: TGTGCCAGCAGCGTAGATAGCCTTGGGACCGGGCCGTTGAACACTGAAGCTTTCTTT

clone size: .
J gene: TRBJ1-1
V gene: TRBV7-9
D gene: TRBD1
CDR3 protein: CASSSGQGRGEAFF
CDR3 DNA: TGTGCCAGCAGTAGTGGACAGGGGAGGGGTGAAGCTTTCTTT

clone size: .
J gene: TRBJ1-2
V gene: TRBV5-1
D gene: .
CDR3 protein: CASSLAPQNYGYTF
CDR3 DNA: TGCGCCAGCAGCTTGGCCCCGCAAAACTATGGCTACACCTTC

clone size: .
J gene: TRBJ1-2
V gene: TRBV7-2
D gene: TRBD1
CDR3 protein: CASSPGQGVGYTF
CDR3 DNA: TGTGCCAGCAGCCCCGGACAGGGTGTTGGCTACACCTTC

clone size: few
J gene: TRBJ1-5
V gene: TRBV6-2/TRBV6-3
D gene: .
CDR3 protein: CASRSPEIIRKHQPQHF
CDR3 DNA: TGTGCCAGCAGAAGCCCCGAGATAATCAGAAAGCATCAGCCCCAGCATTTT

clone size: .
J gene: TRBJ1-5
V gene: TRBV10-3
D gene: .
CDR3 protein: CAISGEGSNQPQHF
CDR3 DNA: TGTGCCATCAGTGGTGAAGGGAGCAATCAGCCCCAGCATTTT

clone size: .
J gene: TRBJ1-1
V gene: TRBV7-2
D gene: TRBD1
CDR3 protein: CASRPWTGVNTEAFF
CDR3 DNA: TGTGCCAGCAGACCCTGGACAGGGGTGAACACTGAAGCTTTCTTT

clone size: .
J gene: TRBJ2-1
V gene: TRBV24-1
D gene: .
CDR3 protein: CATATEAGYNEQFF
CDR3 DNA: TGTGCCACCGCTACGGAGGCAGGGTACAATGAGCAGTTCTTC

clone size: .
J gene: TRBJ1-6
V gene: TRBV12-3/TRBV12-4
D gene: .
CDR3 protein: CASAPQDGSPLHF
CDR3 DNA: TGTGCCAGTGCCCCCCAGGATGGTTCACCCCTCCACTTT

clone size: .
J gene: TRBJ2-1
V gene: TRBV24-1
D gene: TRBD2
CDR3 protein: CATSDGGLAGIDEQFF
CDR3 DNA: TGTGCCACCAGTGACGGAGGACTAGCGGGAATAGATGAGCAGTTCTTC

clone size: few
J gene: TRBJ1-2
V gene: TRBV28
D gene: TRBD1
CDR3 protein: CASSNDRVHGYTF
CDR3 DNA: TGTGCCAGCAGCAACGACAGGGTGCATGGCTACACCTTC

clone size: .
J gene: TRBJ1-3
V gene: TRBV4-3
D gene: .
CDR3 protein: CASSQETRTAGNTIYF
CDR3 DNA: TGCGCCAGCAGCCAGGAGACTAGGACCGCTGGAAACACCATATATTTT

clone size: once
J gene: TRBJ2-4
V gene: TRBV7-3
D gene: TRBD2
CDR3 protein: CASSLTSAGGAKNIQYF
CDR3 DNA: TGTGCCAGCAGCTTAACGTCAGCGGGAGGCGCCAAAAACATTCAGTACTTC

clone size: .
J gene: TRBJ1-5
V gene: TRBV7-8
D gene: TRBD1
CDR3 protein: CASSLNRGSNQPQHF
CDR3 DNA: TGTGCCAGCAGCTTAAACAGGGGAAGCAATCAGCCCCAGCATTTT

clone size: .
J gene: TRBJ1-1
V gene: TRBV28
D gene: .
CDR3 protein: CASTPVGRGYTEAFF
CDR3 DNA: TGTGCCAGCACCCCGGTGGGCAGGGGATACACTGAAGCTTTCTTT

clone size: few
J gene: TRBJ1-2
V gene: TRBV6-5
D gene: .
CDR3 protein: CASSYSMALDGYTF
CDR3 DNA: TGTGCCAGCAGTTACTCGATGGCTCTAGATGGCTACACCTTC

clone size: .
J gene: TRBJ1-5
V gene: TRBV28
D gene: .
CDR3 protein: CASSFQTGSNQPQHF
CDR3 DNA: TGTGCCAGCAGTTTTCAGACCGGTAGCAATCAGCCCCAGCATTTT

clone size: few
J gene: TRBJ1-2
V gene: TRBV29-1
D gene: .
CDR3 protein: CSVEGVRGYTF
CDR3 DNA: TGCAGCGTTGAAGGCGTGAGGGGCTACACCTTC

clone size: .
J gene: TRBJ1-1
V gene: TRBV5-1
D gene: TRBD1
CDR3 protein: CASSFRQGMTEAFF
CDR3 DNA: TGCGCCAGCAGCTTCCGACAGGGGATGACTGAAGCTTTCTTT

clone size: .
J gene: TRBJ2-7
V gene: TRBV29-1
D gene: TRBD2
CDR3 protein: CSVGAGDAYEQYF
CDR3 DNA: TGCAGCGTAGGAGCGGGAGACGCCTACGAGCAGTACTTC

clone size: .
J gene: TRBJ1-1
V gene: TRBV15
D gene: TRBD1
CDR3 protein: CASIPNRGNTEAFF
CDR3 DNA: TGTGCCTCCATCCCGAACAGGGGGAACACTGAAGCTTTCTTT

clone size: .
J gene: TRBJ1-2
V gene: TRBV6-5
D gene: TRBD1
CDR3 protein: CASSYFRSGGRNGYTF
CDR3 DNA: TGTGCCAGCAGTTACTTTCGGTCAGGGGGCAGGAATGGCTACACCTTC

clone size: .
J gene: TRBJ1-3
V gene: TRBV10-3
D gene: .
CDR3 protein: CAISGRDKISGNTIYF
CDR3 DNA: TGTGCCATCAGTGGCCGGGACAAGATCTCTGGAAACACCATATATTTT

clone size: few
J gene: TRBJ1-2
V gene: TRBV5-1
D gene: .
CDR3 protein: CASSPREYGYTF
CDR3 DNA: TGCGCCAGCAGCCCCCGAGAGTATGGCTACACCTTC

clone size: .
J gene: TRBJ1-2
V gene: TRBV7-2
D gene: .
CDR3 protein: CASSFGGRMSYGYTF
CDR3 DNA: TGTGCCAGCAGCTTTGGCGGAAGAATGTCCTATGGCTACACCTTC

clone size: .
J gene: TRBJ1-1
V gene: TRBV5-1
D gene: .
CDR3 protein: CASSLISGGDTEAFF
CDR3 DNA: TGCGCCAGCAGCTTGATTTCGGGCGGAGACACTGAAGCTTTCTTT

clone size: .
J gene: TRBJ1-4
V gene: TRBV7-6
D gene: .
CDR3 protein: CASSLADGGYFEKLFF
CDR3 DNA: TGTGCCAGCAGCTTAGCTGATGGGGGGTATTTTGAAAAACTGTTTTTT

clone size: .
J gene: TRBJ1-3
V gene: TRBV3-1
D gene: .
CDR3 protein: CASSRQTGTGNTIYF
CDR3 DNA: TGTGCCAGCAGCCGTCAAACAGGGACTGGAAACACCATATATTTT

clone size: .
J gene: TRBJ1-4
V gene: TRBV20-1
D gene: .
CDR3 protein: CSARDPGPKEKLFF
CDR3 DNA: TGCAGTGCTAGAGACCCGGGCCCTAAGGAAAAACTGTTTTTT

clone size: .
J gene: TRBJ1-1
V gene: TRBV5-1
D gene: TRBD1
CDR3 protein: CASTGQENTEAFF
CDR3 DNA: TGCGCCAGCACGGGACAGGAGAACACTGAAGCTTTCTTT

clone size: .
J gene: TRBJ1-2
V gene: TRBV20-1
D gene: .
CDR3 protein: CSASLSAYGYTF
CDR3 DNA: TGCAGTGCTAGCCTAAGCGCATATGGCTACACCTTC

clone size: few
J gene: TRBJ1-5
V gene: TRBV3-1
D gene: .
CDR3 protein: CASSQGHRSGQPQHF
CDR3 DNA: TGTGCCAGCAGCCAAGGTCACAGATCCGGACAGCCCCAGCATTTT

clone size: few
J gene: TRBJ1-5
V gene: TRBV6-2/TRBV6-3
D gene: .
CDR3 protein: CASSRQSNQPQHF
CDR3 DNA: TGTGCCAGCAGTCGACAGAGCAATCAGCCCCAGCATTTT

clone size: .
J gene: TRBJ2-2
V gene: TRBV12-3/TRBV12-4
D gene: .
CDR3 protein: CASRVGQNTGELFF
CDR3 DNA: TGTGCCAGCAGGGTGGGCCAGAACACCGGGGAGCTGTTTTTT

clone size: .
J gene: TRBJ1-2
V gene: TRBV20-1
D gene: .
CDR3 protein: CSAKLDGDYGYTF
CDR3 DNA: TGCAGTGCTAAACTGGATGGGGACTATGGCTACACCTTC

clone size: .
J gene: TRBJ1-2
V gene: TRBV6-1
D gene: .
CDR3 protein: CASSVTRDHGYTF
CDR3 DNA: TGTGCCAGCAGTGTTACGAGGGACCATGGCTACACCTTC

clone size: .
J gene: TRBJ2-5
V gene: TRBV6-2/TRBV6-3
D gene: TRBD1
CDR3 protein: CASSSPGTGQETQYF
CDR3 DNA: TGTGCCAGCAGTTCCCCCGGGACAGGTCAAGAGACCCAGTACTTC

clone size: once
J gene: TRBJ1-1
V gene: TRBV6-5
D gene: .
CDR3 protein: CASRHQWGRDLNTEAFF
CDR3 DNA: TGTGCCAGCCGCCACCAATGGGGCAGGGACTTGAACACTGAAGCTTTCTTT

clone size: .
J gene: TRBJ1-2
V gene: TRBV5-5
D gene: TRBD1
CDR3 protein: CASTRQGSGYGYTF
CDR3 DNA: TGTGCCAGCACCCGACAGGGAAGCGGCTATGGCTACACCTTC

clone size: few
J gene: TRBJ1-2
V gene: TRBV12-3/TRBV12-4
D gene: .
CDR3 protein: CASSLRGAGYGYTF
CDR3 DNA: TGTGCCAGCAGTTTACGGGGGGCTGGCTATGGCTACACCTTC

clone size: .
J gene: TRBJ1-3
V gene: TRBV20-1
D gene: .
CDR3 protein: CSANRISGNTIYF
CDR3 DNA: TGCAGTGCTAATAGGATCTCTGGAAACACCATATATTTT

clone size: .
J gene: TRBJ2-7
V gene: TRBV28
D gene: .
CDR3 protein: CASSLTGSYEQYF
CDR3 DNA: TGTGCCAGCAGTTTGACTGGATCCTACGAGCAGTACTTC

clone size: few
J gene: TRBJ1-2
V gene: TRBV28
D gene: .
CDR3 protein: CAIQQENYGYTF
CDR3 DNA: TGTGCCATCCAACAGGAGAACTATGGCTACACCTTC

clone size: .
J gene: TRBJ2-7
V gene: TRBV5-1
D gene: .
CDR3 protein: CASSRQAGSYEQYF
CDR3 DNA: TGCGCCAGCAGCCGCCAAGCCGGATCCTACGAGCAGTACTTC